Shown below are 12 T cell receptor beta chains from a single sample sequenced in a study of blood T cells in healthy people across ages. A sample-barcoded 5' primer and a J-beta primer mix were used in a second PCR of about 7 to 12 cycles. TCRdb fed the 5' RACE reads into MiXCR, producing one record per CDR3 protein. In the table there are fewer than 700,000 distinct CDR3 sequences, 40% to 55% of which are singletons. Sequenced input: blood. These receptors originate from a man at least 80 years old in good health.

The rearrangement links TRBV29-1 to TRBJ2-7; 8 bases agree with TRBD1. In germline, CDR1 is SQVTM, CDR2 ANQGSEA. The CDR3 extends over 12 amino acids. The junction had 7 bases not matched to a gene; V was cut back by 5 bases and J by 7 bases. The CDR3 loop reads CSVWDRKAEQYF. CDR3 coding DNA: TGCAGCGTTTGGGACAGGAAGGCGGAGCAGTACTTC.

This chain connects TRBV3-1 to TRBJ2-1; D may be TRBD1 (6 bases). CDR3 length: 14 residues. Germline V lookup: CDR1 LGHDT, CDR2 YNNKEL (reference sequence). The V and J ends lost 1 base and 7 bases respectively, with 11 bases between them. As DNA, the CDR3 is TGTGCCAGCAGCCAAGTACAGGGTGGTAATGAGCAGTTCTTC. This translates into CASSQVQGGNEQFF.

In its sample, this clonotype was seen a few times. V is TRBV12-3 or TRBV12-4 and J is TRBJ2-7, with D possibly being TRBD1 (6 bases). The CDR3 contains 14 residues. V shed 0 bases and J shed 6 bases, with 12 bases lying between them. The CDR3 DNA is TGTGCCAGCAGTTTAGCCGCCACAGGGCCCGAGCAGTACTTC. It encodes CASSLAATGPEQYF.

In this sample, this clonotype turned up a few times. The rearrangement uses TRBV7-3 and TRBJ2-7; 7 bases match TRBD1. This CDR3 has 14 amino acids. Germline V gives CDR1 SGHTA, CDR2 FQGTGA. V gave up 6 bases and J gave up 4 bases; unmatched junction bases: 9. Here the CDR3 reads CASRGTGARYEQYF. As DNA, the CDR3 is TGTGCCAGCAGGGGCACAGGGGCCAGATACGAGCAGTACTTC.

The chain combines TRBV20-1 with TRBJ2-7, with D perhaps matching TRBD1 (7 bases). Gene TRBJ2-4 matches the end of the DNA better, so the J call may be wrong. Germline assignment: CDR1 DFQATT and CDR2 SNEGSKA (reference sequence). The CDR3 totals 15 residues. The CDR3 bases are TGCAGTGCCAAACCCCCAATTCAGGGGGGTACCATTCAGTACTTC. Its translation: CSAKPPIQGGTIQYF.

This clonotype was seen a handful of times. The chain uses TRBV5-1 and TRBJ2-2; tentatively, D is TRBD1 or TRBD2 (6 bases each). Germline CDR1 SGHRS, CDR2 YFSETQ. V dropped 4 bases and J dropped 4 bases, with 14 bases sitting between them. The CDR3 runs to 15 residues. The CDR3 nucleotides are TGCGCCAGCAGCATATCGGGGGCGCGCACCGGGGAGCTGTTTTTT. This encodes CASSISGARTGELFF.

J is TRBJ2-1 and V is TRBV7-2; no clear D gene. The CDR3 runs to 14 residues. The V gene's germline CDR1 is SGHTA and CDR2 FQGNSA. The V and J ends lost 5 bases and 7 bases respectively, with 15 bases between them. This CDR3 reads CASSVSQVANEQFF. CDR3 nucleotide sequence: TGTGCCAGCAGCGTATCGCAGGTGGCAAATGAGCAGTTCTTC.

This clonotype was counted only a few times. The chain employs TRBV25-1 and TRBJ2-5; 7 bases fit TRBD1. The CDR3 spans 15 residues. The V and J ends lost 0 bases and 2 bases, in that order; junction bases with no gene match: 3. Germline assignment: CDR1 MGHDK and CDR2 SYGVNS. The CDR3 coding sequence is TGTGCCAGCAGTGAATATTGGGGACAGCAAGAGACCCAGTACTTC. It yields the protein CASSEYWGQQETQYF.

Here the CDR3 reads CASSEVLNTGELFF. CDR3 nucleotides: TGTGCCAGCAGTGAAGTCCTCAACACCGGGGAGCTGTTTTTT. The chain carries TRBV2 and TRBJ2-2; no clear D gene. This CDR3 is built from 14 residues. Germline CDR1 is SNHLY and CDR2 is FYNNEI. V was clipped by 1 base and J by 2 bases, with 5 bases between them. Together with reference TRBV2 and TRBJ2-2, the CDR3 gives the full variable domain: EPEVTQTPSHQVTQMGQEVILRCVPISNHLYFYWYRQILGQKVEFLVSFYNNEISEKSEIFDDQFSVERPDGSNFTLKIRSTKLEDSAMYFCASSEVLNTGELFFGEGSRLTVL.

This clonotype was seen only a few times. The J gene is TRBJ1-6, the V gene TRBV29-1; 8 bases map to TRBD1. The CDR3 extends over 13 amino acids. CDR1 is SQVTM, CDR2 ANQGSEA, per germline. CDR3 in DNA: TGCGCGGGGGGACAGGCGAATAATTCACCCCTCCACTTT. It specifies CAGGQANNSPLHF.

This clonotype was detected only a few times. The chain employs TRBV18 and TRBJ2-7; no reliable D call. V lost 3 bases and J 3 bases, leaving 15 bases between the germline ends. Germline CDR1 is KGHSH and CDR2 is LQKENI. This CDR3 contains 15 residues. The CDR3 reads CASSPAGSSFYEQYF. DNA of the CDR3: TGTGCCAGCTCACCTGCCGGATCGTCCTTCTACGAGCAGTACTTC.

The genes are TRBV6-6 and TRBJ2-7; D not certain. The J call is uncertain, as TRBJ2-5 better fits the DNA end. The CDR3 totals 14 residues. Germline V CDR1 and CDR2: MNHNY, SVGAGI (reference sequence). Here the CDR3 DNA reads TGTGCCAGCAGTTACTCTAGCAACCAAGAGACCCAGTACTTC. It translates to CASSYSSNQETQYF.